The source of this TCR beta chain is a study of blood T cell repertoires in COVID-19. Study-level background: The United States, Italy and Spain supplied acute and convalescent COVID-19 samples. T cells, B-cell-depleted T cells, or PBMCs supplied cDNA or gDNA.

Original handling: The assay estimated nucleated cells by amplifying reference gene primers. Some clones are missing from TCRdb's copy, which holds only in-frame ones; the method was immunoSEQ multiplex PCR. The DNA gave D and trimming, while V, J and clone size come from that table. This table has tens of thousands of clones, about 80% appearing once. Trimming took 1 base from V and 1 from J, leaving 9 bases between them. Per the germline V gene, CDR1 is SGHRS and CDR2 is YFSETQ. The CDR3 has 15 residues. This clonotype was sampled from a human donor in a cohort sampled during active COVID-19. The rearrangement uses TRBV5-1 and TRBJ1-5, with no clear D. Sequencing was performed on peripheral blood. CDR3 sequence: CASSLMPGSNQPQHF. The CDR3 DNA is TGCGCCAGCAGCTTGATGCCGGGGAGCAATCAGCCCCAGCATTTT.